A selection of T cell receptor beta chains follows, all from one sample in a study of T cell responses to AZD1222 COVID-19 vaccine. Assay used: immunoSEQ multiplex PCR; TCRdb lists only in-frame clones, some missing. Found here are 180,000 or so clones, roughly 93% of them singletons; the top ten hold 3.5% to 4.5%. Specimen: peripheral blood, collected on day 0 of AZD1222 vaccination. These receptors were collected from an adult in good health. Both conserved end residues are part of each CDR3. A D gene is named only where the DNA matches it firmly. Not every row has a clone size; where given, it reads once, few, many or a size class.

D: -
V: TRBV27
size: -
J: TRBJ1-4
CDR3: CASSLQRDEKLFF
DNA: TGTGCCAGCAGTTTACAAAGGGATGAAAAACTGTTTTTT

D: -
V: TRBV24-1
size: -
J: TRBJ1-1
CDR3: CATTEANTEAFF
DNA: TGTGCCACCACCGAGGCGAACACTGAAGCTTTCTTT

D: -
V: TRBV5-1
size: -
J: TRBJ1-5
CDR3: CASSLEAGPNQPQHF
DNA: TGCGCCAGCAGCTTGGAAGCAGGGCCCAATCAGCCCCAGCATTTT

D: TRBD1
V: TRBV7-6
size: -
J: TRBJ1-3
CDR3: CASSSTGFSGNTIYF
DNA: TGTGCCAGCAGCTCGACAGGGTTCTCTGGAAACACCATATATTTT

D: TRBD1
V: TRBV6-6
size: -
J: TRBJ1-2
CDR3: CASSPPHPGQANYGYTF
DNA: TGTGCCAGCAGTCCCCCCCACCCAGGACAGGCTAACTATGGCTACACCTTC

D: TRBD1
V: TRBV13
size: -
J: TRBJ1-2
CDR3: CASSGRGQGLYGYTF
DNA: TGTGCCAGCAGCGGGAGGGGACAGGGTCTCTATGGCTACACCTTC

D: -
V: TRBV13
size: -
J: TRBJ2-7
CDR3: CASSSRNRDKGSEQYF
DNA: TGTGCCAGCAGCTCCCGGAACAGGGATAAAGGAAGCGAGCAGTACTTC

D: -
V: TRBV7-9
size: -
J: TRBJ1-2
CDR3: CASSLSGGPKRTYGYTF
DNA: TGTGCCAGCAGCTTAAGTGGGGGACCCAAGAGGACCTATGGCTACACCTTC

D: TRBD2
V: TRBV6-5
size: -
J: TRBJ2-2
CDR3: CASSFTSGRANGELFF
DNA: TGTGCCAGCAGTTTCACTAGCGGGAGGGCCAACGGGGAGCTGTTTTTT

D: -
V: TRBV5-1
size: once
J: TRBJ1-2
CDR3: CASSSVTGDKLYGYTF
DNA: TGCGCCAGCAGCTCTGTGACAGGCGATAAACTCTATGGCTACACCTTC

D: -
V: TRBV10-3
size: -
J: TRBJ1-2
CDR3: CAISEGKLRSDYGYTF
DNA: TGTGCCATCAGTGAGGGAAAACTCCGATCGGACTATGGCTACACCTTC

D: TRBD1
V: TRBV15
size: -
J: TRBJ1-1
CDR3: CATSRTDRATEAFF
DNA: TGTGCCACCAGCAGGACTGACAGGGCCACTGAAGCTTTCTTT

D: TRBD2
V: TRBV4-1
size: -
J: TRBJ2-1
CDR3: CASSQVLAGRTYNEQFF
DNA: TGCGCCAGCAGCCAAGTTTTAGCGGGGAGGACGTACAATGAGCAGTTCTTC

D: -
V: TRBV10-2
size: -
J: TRBJ1-3
CDR3: CASSINDRTGNTIYF
DNA: TGCGCCAGCAGTATAAATGACAGGACTGGAAACACCATATATTTT

D: -
V: TRBV4-1
size: -
J: TRBJ1-2
CDR3: CASSQVTYDGYTF
DNA: TGCGCCAGCAGCCAAGTCACCTATGATGGCTACACCTTC

D: -
V: TRBV12-3/TRBV12-4
size: -
J: TRBJ1-1
CDR3: CASSLSNREEAFF
DNA: TGTGCCAGCAGTCTATCAAACAGGGAAGAAGCTTTCTTT

D: TRBD1
V: TRBV5-4
size: -
J: TRBJ2-3
CDR3: CATGQGTDTQYF
DNA: TGTGCCACCGGACAGGGAACAGATACGCAGTATTTT

D: TRBD2
V: TRBV19
size: -
J: TRBJ2-3
CDR3: CASSPATSSNTDTQYF
DNA: TGTGCCAGTAGCCCCGCGACTAGCTCAAACACAGATACGCAGTATTTT

D: TRBD2
V: TRBV2
size: -
J: TRBJ2-1
CDR3: CASRGTSGFGYNEQFF
DNA: TGTGCCAGCAGGGGTACTAGCGGGTTCGGCTACAATGAGCAGTTCTTC

D: -
V: TRBV4-1
size: -
J: TRBJ2-2
CDR3: CASSLGQRTGELFF
DNA: TGCGCCAGCAGCCTAGGACAGAGGACCGGGGAGCTGTTTTTT

D: TRBD1
V: TRBV19
size: -
J: TRBJ1-5
CDR3: CASSIQKGANQPQHF
DNA: TGTGCCAGTAGTATTCAGAAGGGGGCGAATCAGCCCCAGCATTTT

D: -
V: TRBV19
size: -
J: TRBJ2-1
CDR3: CASSGTPSSYNEQFF
DNA: TGTGCCAGTAGTGGGACACCCAGCTCCTACAATGAGCAGTTCTTC

D: -
V: TRBV5-4
size: -
J: TRBJ2-3
CDR3: CASTMGGGGVPRTDTQYF
DNA: TGTGCCAGCACTATGGGGGGTGGCGGGGTCCCTCGCACAGATACGCAGTATTTT

D: -
V: TRBV3-1/TRBV3-2
size: once
J: TRBJ1-1
CDR3: CASSQVEGTEAFF
DNA: TGTGCCAGCAGCCAAGTAGAGGGCACTGAAGCTTTCTTT

D: -
V: TRBV12-3/TRBV12-4
size: -
J: TRBJ1-5
CDR3: CASSSPPGPQHF
DNA: TGTGCCAGCAGTTCCCCGCCCGGGCCCCAGCATTTT

D: -
V: TRBV6-1
size: -
J: TRBJ1-2
CDR3: CASSERQHLRLPNYGYTF
DNA: TGTGCCAGCAGTGAACGGCAGCACCTCAGACTTCCTAACTATGGCTACACCTTC

D: -
V: TRBV12-3/TRBV12-4
size: -
J: TRBJ1-1
CDR3: CASSVGVLAEAFF
DNA: TGTGCCAGCAGCGTAGGGGTCCTGGCTGAAGCTTTCTTT

D: -
V: TRBV19
size: -
J: TRBJ2-1
CDR3: CASSISGPNEQFF
DNA: TGTGCCAGTAGTATTAGCGGTCCCAATGAGCAGTTCTTC

D: TRBD2
V: TRBV5-1
size: -
J: TRBJ2-7
CDR3: CASSTGLADYSYEQYF
DNA: TGCGCCAGCAGCACTGGACTAGCGGATTACTCCTACGAGCAGTACTTC

D: TRBD1
V: TRBV10-3
size: -
J: TRBJ1-5
CDR3: CAISAQQGGQPQHF
DNA: TGTGCCATCAGCGCTCAACAGGGGGGCCAGCCCCAGCATTTT

D: -
V: TRBV7-9
size: once
J: TRBJ1-3
CDR3: CASSVKQGSGNTIYF
DNA: TGTGCCAGCAGCGTGAAACAGGGTTCTGGAAACACCATATATTTT

D: -
V: TRBV12-3/TRBV12-4
size: -
J: TRBJ1-2
CDR3: CASSLSQAYGYTF
DNA: TGTGCCAGCAGTTTAAGCCAGGCCTATGGCTACACCTTC

D: TRBD1
V: TRBV5-4
size: -
J: TRBJ1-5
CDR3: CASSFFGTGAQPQHF
DNA: TGTGCCAGCAGCTTTTTTGGGACAGGGGCTCAGCCCCAGCATTTT

D: TRBD1
V: TRBV19
size: -
J: TRBJ2-3
CDR3: CASSADAPGTASTDTQYF
DNA: TGTGCCAGTAGTGCCGACGCCCCCGGGACAGCTAGCACAGATACGCAGTATTTT

D: -
V: TRBV18
size: -
J: TRBJ1-1
CDR3: CASSRTNTEAFF
DNA: TGTGCCAGTTCCCGCACGAACACTGAAGCTTTCTTT

D: TRBD1
V: TRBV5-4
size: -
J: TRBJ2-7
CDR3: CASSSRQGSLEQYF
DNA: TGTGCCAGCAGCTCCCGACAGGGGTCTCTCGAGCAGTACTTC

D: TRBD2
V: TRBV27
size: -
J: TRBJ2-7
CDR3: CASSLGLAGTYEQYF
DNA: TGTGCCAGCAGTTTGGGACTAGCGGGAACCTACGAGCAGTACTTC

D: TRBD1
V: TRBV23-1
size: -
J: TRBJ2-7
CDR3: CASIPPGQGSYEQYF
DNA: TGCGCCAGCATCCCACCGGGACAGGGGAGTTACGAGCAGTACTTC

D: -
V: TRBV6-1
size: -
J: TRBJ1-1
CDR3: CASTEVWGTKGTEAFF
DNA: TGTGCCAGCACTGAGGTTTGGGGGACCAAGGGCACTGAAGCTTTCTTT

D: -
V: TRBV5-1
size: -
J: TRBJ1-2
CDR3: CASSLVAGGDYGYTF
DNA: TGCGCCAGCAGCTTGGTGGCAGGAGGGGACTATGGCTACACCTTC

D: TRBD1
V: TRBV6-4
size: -
J: TRBJ1-3
CDR3: CASSDSYRGWNTIYF
DNA: TGTGCCAGCAGTGACTCCTACAGGGGTTGGAACACCATATATTTT

D: -
V: TRBV18
size: -
J: TRBJ1-5
CDR3: CASSPPAGAVGQPQHF
DNA: TGTGCCAGCTCACCACCGGCAGGGGCAGTTGGACAGCCCCAGCATTTT

D: -
V: TRBV5-1
size: -
J: TRBJ1-1
CDR3: CASSLGDRISNTEAFF
DNA: TGCGCCAGCAGCTTGGGCGACAGGATTTCGAACACTGAAGCTTTCTTT

D: -
V: TRBV10-3
size: -
J: TRBJ2-7
CDR3: CAISEQTGTLNEQYF
DNA: TGTGCCATCAGTGAGCAGACCGGGACTTTGAACGAGCAGTACTTC

D: -
V: TRBV3-1/TRBV3-2
size: -
J: TRBJ1-6
CDR3: CASSLFTSPLHF
DNA: TGTGCCAGCAGCCTCTTTACATCCCCCCTCCACTTT

D: -
V: TRBV3-1/TRBV3-2
size: -
J: TRBJ1-2
CDR3: CASSHQSFNYGYTF
DNA: TGTGCCAGCAGCCATCAGAGTTTTAACTATGGCTACACCTTC

D: TRBD2
V: TRBV6-4
size: -
J: TRBJ2-2
CDR3: CASSFTSGNTGELFF
DNA: TGTGCCAGCAGCTTCACTAGCGGTAACACCGGGGAGCTGTTTTTT